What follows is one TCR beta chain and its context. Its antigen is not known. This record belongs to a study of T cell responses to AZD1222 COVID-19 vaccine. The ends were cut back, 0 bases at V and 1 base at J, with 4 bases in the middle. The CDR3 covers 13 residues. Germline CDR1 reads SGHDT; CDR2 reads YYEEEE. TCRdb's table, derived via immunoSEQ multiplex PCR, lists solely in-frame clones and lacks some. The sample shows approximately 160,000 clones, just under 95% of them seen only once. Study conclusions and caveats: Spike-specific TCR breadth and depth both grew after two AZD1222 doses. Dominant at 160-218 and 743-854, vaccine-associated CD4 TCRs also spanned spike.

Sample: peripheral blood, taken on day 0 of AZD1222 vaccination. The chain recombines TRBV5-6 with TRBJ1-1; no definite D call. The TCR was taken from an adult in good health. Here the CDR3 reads CASSLAKNTEAFF. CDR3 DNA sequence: TGTGCCAGCAGCTTGGCCAAGAACACTGAAGCTTTCTTT.